These 16 T cell receptor beta chains were all obtained from the same sample, sequenced in a study of blood T cell repertoires in COVID-19. TCRdb's table, derived via immunoSEQ multiplex PCR, lists solely in-frame clones and lacks some. The data hold 150,000 or so clones, with approximately 80% observed a single time. The source material was PBMCs or T cells enriched from blood (not recorded which). These TCRs come from a woman aged 55-69 years who had recovered from COVID-19.

The CDR3 protein is CASTLNTEAFF. CDR3 DNA: TGTGCCAGCACTCTAAACACTGAAGCTTTCTTT. The chain is built from TRBV12-3 or TRBV12-4 and TRBJ1-1, with unresolved D. V was cut by 7 bases and J by 2 bases, with 5 bases left in between. CDR3 size: 11 residues.

This clone was observed a handful of times. The chain carries TRBV5-1 and TRBJ2-5; possibly TRBD2 for D (6 bases). Germline-derived CDR1 and CDR2 are SGHRS and YFSETQ. V was shortened by 4 bases and J by 2 bases, with 15 bases between the two germline ends. The CDR3 totals 15 residues. The CDR3 spells CASSLQVGGQETQYF. The CDR3, as DNA: TGCGCCAGCAGCCTGCAGGTCGGAGGGCAAGAGACCCAGTACTTC.

The chain couples TRBV5-4 to TRBJ2-3, with D maybe TRBD2 (5 bases). The CDR3 consists of 14 residues. Germline CDR1 is SGHNT and CDR2 is YYREEE (reference sequence). V was shortened by 4 bases and J by 2 bases, with 11 bases between the two germline ends. CDR3 residues: CASSRERSTDTQYF. As DNA, the CDR3 is TGTGCCAGCAGCAGAGAGCGGTCCACAGATACGCAGTATTTT.

The table lists this clone with many counts. The chain joins TRBV5-1 to TRBJ2-5; maybe TRBD2 (7 bases). Trimming cost V 0 bases and J 6 bases, with 12 bases left between them. This CDR3 comprises 14 residues. Germline loops: CDR1 SGHRS, CDR2 YFSETQ. The CDR3 is CASSLVAGAKTQYF. CDR3 DNA sequence: TGCGCCAGCAGCTTGGTGGCGGGGGCGAAGACCCAGTACTTC.

This chain uses TRBV2 with TRBJ2-7; D uncertain. Germline V lookup: CDR1 SNHLY, CDR2 FYNNEI. This CDR3 has 12 residues. With 0 bases removed from V and 4 bases from J, the gap between germline ends came to 4 bases. CDR3 bases: TGTGCCAGCAGTGAAGCCGGGTACGAGCAGTACTTC. Translated: CASSEAGYEQYF.

CDR3 residues: CASSEGDSHYGYTF. The CDR3, as DNA: TGTGCCAGCAGTGAAGGTGACAGCCACTATGGCTACACCTTC. The chain employs TRBV6-1 and TRBJ1-2; a weak D match, TRBD1 (5 bases). Germline CDR1 reads MNHNS; CDR2 reads SASEGT. Deletions cut 1 base from V and 3 bases from J, with 9 bases between. This CDR3 spans 14 amino acids.

The V and J genes are TRBV6-5 and TRBJ1-5, with D possibly being TRBD1 (6 bases). The CDR3 runs 15 residues. Germline V CDR1 and CDR2: MNHEY, SVGAGI. The V and J ends lost 0 bases and 5 bases respectively, with 11 bases between them. CDR3 DNA sequence: TGTGCCAGCAGTTACTCGGTGAAGGGGGATCAGCCCCAGCATTTT. The encoded protein is CASSYSVKGDQPQHF.

V usage is TRBV5-1 and J usage is TRBJ1-5; tentatively, D is TRBD1 (6 bases). The germline gives CDR1 SGHRS, CDR2 YFSETQ. Trimming removed 0 bases at V and 4 bases at J, with 11 bases between. The CDR3 runs 15 residues. CDR3 nucleotide sequence: TGCGCCAGCAGCTTGGGGGATACAGGGAATCAGCCCCAGCATTTT. Translation gives CASSLGDTGNQPQHF.

V gene TRBV2 combines with J gene TRBJ1-6; perhaps TRBD1 as D (6 bases). V lost 2 bases, J lost 5 bases, and 13 bases lay in between. Germline V gives CDR1 SNHLY, CDR2 FYNNEI. The CDR3 contains 16 residues. The CDR3 DNA reads as TGTGCCAGCAGTGAAAGAGGGGGATCAAATAATTCACCCCTCCACTTT. Its protein is CASSERGGSNNSPLHF.

The chain combines TRBV3-1 (or the pseudogene TRBV3-2) with TRBJ1-4; D not resolved. V lost 6 bases and J 4 bases, leaving 6 bases between the germline ends. The germline V gene has CDR1 LGHDT and CDR2 YNNKEL (reference sequence). This CDR3 is 12 amino acids long. The DNA of the CDR3 is TGTGCCAGCAGAGACATTAATGAAAAACTGTTTTTT. Amino acid sequence: CASRDINEKLFF.

This chain joins TRBV6-5 and TRBJ2-7, with 7 nucleotides matching TRBD1. V dropped 0 bases and J dropped 3; count of bases not matched to a gene: 5. The germline CDR1 and CDR2 sequences are MNHEY and SVGAGI. The CDR3 is 15 amino acids. CDR3 sequence reads: CASSYSRQGFYEQYF. CDR3 sequence (DNA): TGTGCCAGCAGTTACTCGAGACAGGGTTTCTACGAGCAGTACTTC.

The rearrangement uses TRBV13 and TRBJ2-3; D possibly corresponds to TRBD1 (5 bases). The ends were cut back, 5 bases at V and 1 base at J, with 16 bases in the middle. CDR3 length: 16 amino acids. Germline CDR1 is PRHDT and CDR2 is FYEKMQ (reference sequence). CDR3 nucleotide sequence: TGTGCCAGCAGCCCAGGGCGTTTTGGCGGCACAGATACGCAGTATTTT. Translated: CASSPGRFGGTDTQYF.

This sequence joins TRBV2 and TRBJ2-4; D perhaps matches TRBD2 (5 bases). The V gene lost 8 bases and the J gene lost 2 bases, with 13 bases spanning the gap. The CDR3 covers 14 residues. Per germline, CDR1 SNHLY and CDR2 FYNNEI. The DNA of the CDR3 is TGTGCCAGCTCACAGTCGGGAACCAAAAACATTCAGTACTTC. It specifies CASSQSGTKNIQYF.

This chain uses TRBV5-1 with TRBJ2-1; a weak D match, TRBD2 (7 bases). Germline CDR1 and CDR2: SGHRS and YFSETQ. The CDR3 has 15 amino acids. V lost 0 bases, J lost 7 bases, and 14 bases lay in between. The CDR3 DNA reads TGCGCCAGCAGCTTGGCCCGGGGGGCAGGGAATGAGCAGTTCTTC. Its translation is CASSLARGAGNEQFF.

This clone was picked up one time. This chain links TRBV5-1 with TRBJ2-4, with 11 bases identical to TRBD2. The CDR3 is 19 residues long. Looked up from germline, CDR1 is SGHRS and CDR2 is YFSETQ. With V trimmed by 0 bases and J by 2 bases, 10 bases remained unmatched. Written as DNA, the CDR3 is TGCGCCAGCAGCTTGGCCCCTACTAGCGGGGGTCTACCCAAAAACATTCAGTACTTC. It encodes CASSLAPTSGGLPKNIQYF.

The genes are TRBV6-5 and TRBJ1-2, with 9 bases that match TRBD1. V was clipped by 4 bases and J by 7 bases; unmatched bases: 10. Germline CDR1 MNHEY, CDR2 SVGAGI. CDR3 size: 15 residues. CDR3 protein: CASSLTGGDYGGYTF. As DNA, the CDR3 is TGTGCCAGCAGTTTGACAGGGGGGGACTATGGTGGCTACACCTTC.